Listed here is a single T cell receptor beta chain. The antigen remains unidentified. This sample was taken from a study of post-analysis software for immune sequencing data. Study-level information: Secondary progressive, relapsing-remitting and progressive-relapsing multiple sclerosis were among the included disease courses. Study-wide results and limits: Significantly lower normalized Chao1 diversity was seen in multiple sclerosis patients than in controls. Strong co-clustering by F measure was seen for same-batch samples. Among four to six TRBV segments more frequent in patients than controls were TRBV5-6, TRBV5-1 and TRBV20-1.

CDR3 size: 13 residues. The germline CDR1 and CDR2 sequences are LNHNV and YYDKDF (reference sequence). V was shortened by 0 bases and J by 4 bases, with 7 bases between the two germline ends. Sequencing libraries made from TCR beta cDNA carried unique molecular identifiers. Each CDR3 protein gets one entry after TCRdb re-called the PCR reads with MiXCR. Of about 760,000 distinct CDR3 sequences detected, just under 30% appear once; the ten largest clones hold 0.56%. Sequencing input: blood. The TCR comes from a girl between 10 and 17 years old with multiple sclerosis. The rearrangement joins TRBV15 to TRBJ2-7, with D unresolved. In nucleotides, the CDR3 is TGTGCCACCAGCAGAGATTTAGGGTACGAGCAGTACTTC. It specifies CATSRDLGYEQYF.